Each of the 27 T cell receptor beta chains below was sequenced from the same sample in a study of T cell responses to AZD1222 COVID-19 vaccine. The repertoire was sequenced with immunoSEQ multiplex PCR; TCRdb's copy has only in-frame clones and lacks some. The sample carries 140,000 or so clones, around 90% recorded once. The material was peripheral blood, obtained 28 days after the second AZD1222 dose. The receptors shown here come from an adult who received the AZD1222 COVID-19 vaccine.

The V and J genes are TRBV11-3 and TRBJ2-5; D is possibly TRBD1 (6 bases). CDR3 size: 14 residues. The ends were cut back, 4 bases at V and 1 base at J, with 10 bases in the middle. CDR1 is SGHNT and CDR2 is YENEEA in the germline V gene. CDR3 in DNA: TGTGCCAGCAGCTCACCCAGGGGCCAAGAGACCCAGTACTTC. It codes for CASSSPRGQETQYF. Filled out from reference TRBV11-3 and TRBJ2-5, the complete variable domain reads EAGVVQSPRYKIIEKKQPVAFWCNPISGHNTLYWYLQNLGQGPELLIRYENEEAVDDSQLPKDRFSAERLKGVDSTLKIQPAELGDSAVYLCASSSPRGQETQYFGPGTRLLVL.

This clone was observed a handful of times. V is TRBV7-3 and J is TRBJ1-6; 10 nucleotides line up with TRBD1. The CDR3 runs 14 residues. The V and J ends lost 2 bases and 10 bases, in that order; junction bases with no gene match: 2. Germline V gives CDR1 SGHTA, CDR2 FQGTGA. The CDR3 loop reads CASSLDRGHSPLHF. In nucleotides, the CDR3 is TGTGCCAGCAGCTTAGACAGGGGGCACTCACCCCTCCACTTT.

The chain links TRBV5-1 to TRBJ2-3; TRBD2 matches at 9 bases. Germline CDR1 and CDR2: SGHRS and YFSETQ. V lost 1 base and J lost 5; bases outside the gene matches: 8. This CDR3 has 16 residues. The CDR3 DNA reads TGCGCCAGCAGCTTGAATCTAGCGGGATCGGGAGATACGCAGTATTTT. Protein sequence: CASSLNLAGSGDTQYF.

The V call is TRBV6-6, the J call TRBJ1-5; TRBD1 matches at 7 bases. Per germline, CDR1 MNHNY and CDR2 SVGAGI (reference sequence). V gave up 6 bases and J gave up 0 bases; unmatched junction bases: 2. The CDR3 loop spans 14 amino acids. This CDR3 is CASSGDSSNQPQHF. The CDR3 nucleotides are TGTGCCAGCAGCGGGGACAGTAGCAATCAGCCCCAGCATTTT.

This chain uses TRBV30 with TRBJ1-1; no clear D gene. V dropped 3 bases and J dropped 2 bases, with 13 bases sitting between them. Germline V gives CDR1 GTSNPN, CDR2 SVGIG (reference sequence). The CDR3 is made up of 14 amino acids. CDR3 nucleotide sequence: TGTGCCTGGAGCGCTACGCTACTCAACACTGAAGCTTTCTTT. Amino acids: CAWSATLLNTEAFF.

The V gene is TRBV9, the J gene TRBJ1-2; tentatively, D is TRBD1 (5 bases). Germline values: CDR1 SGDLS, CDR2 YYNGEE. Trimming took off 0 bases at V and 14 bases at J, with 20 bases between the two ends. The CDR3 is 14 amino acids. The CDR3 reads CASSVDVAGWHRTF. The CDR3 region has the DNA TGTGCCAGCAGCGTAGATGTGGCAGGGTGGCATAGGACCTTC.

The chain carries TRBV7-2 and TRBJ1-5; maybe TRBD1 (6 bases). The CDR3 spans 15 residues. Trimming pared 3 bases from V and 5 bases from J, leaving 14 bases between. Germline values: CDR1 SGHTA, CDR2 FQGNSA. CDR3 loop: CASSLDQGLDQPQHF. The CDR3 nucleotides read TGTGCCAGCAGCTTGGATCAGGGGCTGGATCAGCCCCAGCATTTT.

This clone has more than one count but fewer than ten. This chain joins TRBV6-5 and TRBJ2-6; D remains ambiguous. Germline CDR1 is MNHEY and CDR2 is SVGAGI. V shed 6 bases and J shed 0 bases, with 9 bases lying between them. The CDR3 consists of 15 residues. The CDR3 reads CASSNLNSGANVLTF. The CDR3 region has the DNA TGTGCCAGCAGCAACCTCAACTCTGGGGCCAACGTCCTGACTTTC.

This clone has only a few counts. J is TRBJ1-1 and V is TRBV30, with TRBD1 matching 7 bases. Germline trimming cut 2 bases from V and 10 bases from J; bases unmatched to any gene: 10. The length of the CDR3 is 13 residues. In germline, CDR1 is GTSNPN, CDR2 SVGIG (reference sequence). The CDR3: CAWSIGQALAAFF. The DNA of the CDR3 is TGTGCCTGGAGTATAGGACAGGCTTTAGCAGCTTTCTTT.

The V call is TRBV11-3, the J call TRBJ2-1, with 14 bases fitting TRBD2. The trim removed 4 bases at V and 1 base at J, leaving 6 bases unmatched. Per the germline V gene, CDR1 is SGHNT and CDR2 is YENEEA. CDR3 length: 18 amino acids. In DNA, the CDR3 is TGTGCCAGCAGCTCCGGGACTAGCGGGAGTGGGTCCTACAATGAGCAGTTCTTC. This encodes CASSSGTSGSGSYNEQFF.

V and J are TRBV6-2 or TRBV6-3 and TRBJ2-3, with 11 bases fitting TRBD2. Per the germline V gene, CDR1 is MNHEY and CDR2 is SVGEGT. Trimming at V came to 2 bases and at J to 4 bases, leaving 2 bases not matched to a gene. The CDR3 is 15 residues long. CDR3 sequence (DNA): TGTGCCAGCAGTTACCCGGGACTAGCGGCAGATACGCAGTATTTT. It specifies CASSYPGLAADTQYF.

This clone was observed a single time. J is TRBJ2-1 and V is TRBV7-2; the match to TRBD2 covers 7 bases. V gave up 6 bases and J gave up 10 bases; unmatched junction bases: 3. Germline CDR1 and CDR2: SGHTA and FQGNSA. This CDR3 region has 11 residues. The DNA of the CDR3 is TGTGCCAGCAGTACTAGCGTAGAGCAGTTCTTC. Translated, it gives CASSTSVEQFF.

The rearrangement joins TRBV29-1 to TRBJ1-1, with a possible D match to TRBD1 (5 bases). The V gene lost 1 base and the J gene lost 13 bases, with 16 bases spanning the gap. The germline CDR1 and CDR2 sequences are SQVTM and ANQGSEA. The CDR3 extends over 12 amino acids. CDR3 in DNA: TGCAGCGTTGAAGGAGGGTCCCCGGGGGTTTTCTTT. It yields the protein CSVEGGSPGVFF.

This clone was seen a single time. Different DNA sequences within this sample yield the same CDR3. The chain uses TRBV19 and TRBJ2-7, with a weak D call TRBD2 (6 bases). This CDR3 has 14 residues. Per the germline V gene, CDR1 is LNHDA and CDR2 is SQIVND (reference sequence). Trimming left V 1 base short and J 4 bases short, with 11 bases between. CDR3 nucleotide sequence: TGTGCCAGTAGTATAGCTGGCGGGATTTACGAGCAGTACTTC. This sequence encodes CASSIAGGIYEQYF.

The J gene is TRBJ2-1, the V gene TRBV7-9, with D unclear. The CDR3 is 14 amino acids. CDR1 and CDR2 (germline): SEHNR, FQNEAQ (reference sequence). V was shortened by 1 base and J by 0 bases, with 4 bases between the two germline ends. The DNA for the CDR3 is TGTGCCAGCAGCTTAGTGAGCTCCTACAATGAGCAGTTCTTC. Its translation is CASSLVSSYNEQFF.

This chain links TRBV7-3 with TRBJ2-2, with D hard to call. This CDR3 is 12 amino acids long. CDR1 SGHTA and CDR2 FQGTGA come from the germline V gene. Trimming left V 2 bases short and J 5 bases short, with 3 bases between. CDR3: CASSLDTGELFF. The CDR3 coding sequence is TGTGCCAGCAGCTTAGATACCGGGGAGCTGTTTTTT.

This chain joins TRBV2 and TRBJ2-3; 11 nucleotides line up with TRBD2. From germline, CDR1 is SNHLY and CDR2 FYNNEI. V was pared by 1 base and J by 4 bases, with 4 bases of the junction left unmatched. The CDR3 has 16 residues. The CDR3 coding sequence is TGTGCCAGCAGTGAAGGGCTAGCGGGAGGTGCAGATACGCAGTATTTT. It specifies CASSEGLAGGADTQYF.

This rearrangement joins TRBV7-9 to TRBJ1-2; 7 bases align to TRBD1. J lost 4 bases, V lost 5 bases, and 4 bases had no gene match. The length of the CDR3 is 13 residues. Germline CDR1 and CDR2: SEHNR and FQNEAQ (reference sequence). CDR3 protein: CASSRDSGYGYTF. DNA of the CDR3: TGTGCCAGCAGCCGGGACAGTGGCTATGGCTACACCTTC.

The CDR3: CASSQWGQGAYEQYF. CDR3 sequence (DNA): TGCGCCAGCAGCCAATGGGGACAGGGGGCTTACGAGCAGTACTTC. The V gene is TRBV4-1, the J gene TRBJ2-7; 12 bases fit TRBD1. V dropped 2 bases and J dropped 4; count of bases not matched to a gene: 3. CDR1 MGHRA and CDR2 YSYEKL come from the germline V gene. CDR3 length: 15 amino acids.

The V and J genes are TRBV27 and TRBJ1-1; D call uncertain. Germline V gives CDR1 MNHEY, CDR2 SMNVEV (reference sequence). This CDR3 contains 16 residues. V lost 6 bases and J lost 0, with 17 bases in between. CDR3 DNA sequence: TGTGCCAGCAGCGCCGCGGGTTGGGGAGTGAACACTGAAGCTTTCTTT. Translation: CASSAAGWGVNTEAFF.

In its sample, this clone was seen a few times. V gene TRBV2 combines with J gene TRBJ1-5; the D gene is possibly TRBD1 (5 bases). Germline CDR1 reads SNHLY; CDR2 reads FYNNEI. V lost 10 bases, J lost 2 bases, and 18 bases lay in between. There are 15 residues in the CDR3. This chain's CDR3 is CAIKGGVSGNQPQHF. The CDR3 region has the DNA TGTGCCATCAAAGGAGGGGTCAGTGGCAATCAGCCCCAGCATTTT.

This clone was counted between two and nine times. The CDR3 sequence is CASSFRHEQFF. The CDR3 coding sequence is TGTGCCAGCAGTTTTCGTCATGAGCAGTTCTTC. The rearrangement uses TRBV27 and TRBJ2-1; the D is unclear. V shed 3 bases and J shed 8 bases, with 5 bases lying between them. The CDR3 is 11 residues long. Germline CDR1 is MNHEY and CDR2 is SMNVEV (reference sequence).

J is TRBJ2-3 and V is TRBV30; 12 nucleotides line up with TRBD2. CDR1 GTSNPN and CDR2 SVGIG come from the germline V gene (reference sequence). The CDR3 loop spans 15 amino acids. The ends lost 4 bases at V and 4 bases at J; junction bases unmatched: 6. CDR3: CAWTSGRAFPDTQYF. In DNA form, the CDR3 reads TGTGCCTGGACTAGCGGGAGGGCCTTCCCAGATACGCAGTATTTT.

This clone was recorded only once. The CDR3 region is CAWSGSPYEQYF. The CDR3, as DNA: TGTGCCTGGAGCGGGAGCCCCTACGAGCAGTACTTC. The V and J genes are TRBV30 and TRBJ2-7, with D perhaps matching TRBD2 (6 bases). CDR1 and CDR2 (germline): GTSNPN, SVGIG (reference sequence). The CDR3 contains 12 residues. Between the trimmed V and J ends, which lost 3 bases and 2 bases, there was a span of 8 bases. Filled out from reference TRBV30 and TRBJ2-7, the complete variable domain reads SQTIHQWPATLVQPVGSPLSLECTVEGTSNPNLYWYRQAAGRGLQLLFYSVGIGQISSEVPQNLSASRPQDRQFILSSKKLLLSDSGFYLCAWSGSPYEQYFGPGTRLTVT.

V usage is TRBV7-9 and J usage is TRBJ1-3; no reliable D call. Between the trimmed V and J ends, which lost 10 bases and 0 bases, there was a span of 7 bases. The CDR3 loop spans 12 amino acids. CDR1 is SEHNR and CDR2 is FQNEAQ in the germline V gene (reference sequence). In DNA, the CDR3 is TGTGCCAACGCTCTCTCTGGAAACACCATATATTTT. It encodes CANALSGNTIYF.

This clone has a single count. The chain links TRBV5-1 to TRBJ1-5, with TRBD1 matching 8 bases. The CDR3 is made up of 14 amino acids. J was trimmed by 6 bases and V by 4 bases; bases with no gene match: 6. Germline V gene lookup returns CDR1 SGHRS and CDR2 YFSETQ. The CDR3 DNA sequence: TGCGCCAGCAGCCCGACAGGGGCCGCTCAGCCCCAGCATTTT. Its translation: CASSPTGAAQPQHF.

The rearrangement links TRBV19 to TRBJ2-2, with 8 bases matching TRBD2. Germline V gene sequence: CDR1 LNHDA, CDR2 SQIVND (reference sequence). The ends lost 7 bases at V and 3 bases at J; junction bases unmatched: 10. This CDR3 has 16 amino acids. Here the CDR3 DNA reads TGTGCCAGTAAAGGGGGGGTACTAGCGGACACCGGGGAGCTGTTTTTT. This codes for CASKGGVLADTGELFF.